This T cell receptor beta chain comes out of a study of human T cells and chemical hapten exposure (dated by TCRdb to about 2021). In the study overall: For sensitization, 2% DPC in acetone was applied to a 2 cm by 2 cm area of upper inner arm skin. Most of the patients in the cohort were female, and the cohort covered alopecia areata with under or over 50% scalp involvement, alopecia totalis and alopecia universalis. Patch testing on the upper back used Finn chambers containing 0.01% DPC, with scoring done after 6 days according to International Contact Dermatitis Research Group standards. Throughout the approximately 25-week study period, patients were also given weekly therapeutic DPC doses on the scalp. In alopecia patients, the study followed how the peripheral blood TCR repertoire changed in vivo over primary and secondary sensitization to diphenylcyclopropenone (DPC), a hapten. Libraries were combined into a pool for sequencing, and differences in TCR yield between samples came mainly from small differences in library volumes within the pool. Nearly 30 alopecia patients provided blood for TCR sequencing at one to four time points (pre-sensitization, 2, 6 and 24 weeks). Blood was sampled from patients pre-sensitization (week 0) and at 2, 6 and about 24 weeks after DPC sensitization. Overall study results and their limits: After repeated subsampling, the strength of the expansion versus patch-test correlation and the threshold at which it became significant changed. No change with DPC sensitization was found in the number of TCRs above 1 in 1000 frequency, and no evidence of global repertoire structure alterations was found. Alopecia, a presumed autoimmune disease, was present in all patients, so the immune response of the patients might differ from that of healthy individuals. Significantly more large CDR3 similarity clusters were formed by expanded TCRs than by pre-sensitization or healthy control sets, consistent with antigen-driven responses. A positive correlation was found between the number of PT1 expanded TCRs and patch test score, with significance reached at thresholds 8, 16 and 32 but not 4.

A note on this clonotype: It has no known antigen specificity. It has no much larger one-base neighbor in the sample; base qualities were not kept.

Receptor amplification or capture employed RACE. Sequenced on a NextSeq 500. Library preparation attached unique molecular identifiers to individual cDNA molecules for quantitative, reproducible TCR counting. Both TCR alpha and TCR beta chains were sequenced from each blood RNA sample. Processing in the source paper ran as follows. The median number of TCRs per sample was over 85,000, ranging from 23,224 to 690,600. The Decombinator software suite was used to annotate the V, J and CDR3 of the TCR reads. Every sample was subsampled to the same number of TCRs (28,000) for the PS versus PT1 abundance plots. TCRs were defined as expanded if absent before sensitization and observed at least eight times at the 2-week time point. TCRdb reprocessing: public reads trimmed at Q25 with fastp, clones called with MiXCR, in-frame beta chains kept. One record per CDR3 amino acid sequence lists the most common genes and DNA. The V and J calls shown here were made by TCRdb, not taken from the authors' results. The sample has about 90,000 distinct CDR3 sequences on record, approximately 11% of them singletons. The ten largest clones represent approximately 1.1% of the sample.

The intended sense of this specimen's time point label: patch test 3, about 24 weeks after DPC sensitization. In the paper's terms, the treatment or condition label means: therapeutic diphenylcyclopropenone sensitization with weekly scalp DPC. At each patch-test visit, blood was drawn before the patch test was applied. Patients were considered eligible if aged 18 to 70, diagnosed with alopecia and deemed suitable for DPC therapy, and patients were excluded if pregnant. Total RNA was extracted from unfractionated whole blood collected in Tempus Blood RNA tubes. This specimen was whole blood, taken in connection with sensitization to the hapten diphenylcyclopropenone (DPC). The TCR comes from a woman aged 30 to 39 with alopecia areata. Some clones in this sample may be carry-over from other donors' samples.

The sequenced DNA: TGCGCCAGCAGTGAGTCGACCGCGAACACTGAAGCTTTCTTT. The translation is CASSESTANTEAFF. Recombination connected TRBV10-2 to TRBJ1-1; the D gene cannot be named for sure. From the cysteine up to the phenylalanine, the CDR3 has a length of 14 residues. The entry retains the CDR3 DNA only, 42 bases that are in frame from base 1. CDR1 WSHSY and CDR2 SAAADI are derived from the germline V gene. V drops 0 bases and J drops 1 base, leaving 6 bases in between.